These 19 T cell receptor beta chains share one sample of origin, sequenced in a study of shared clonotypes between healthy human individuals. Only in-frame clones appear in the TCRdb table, and some are missing; sequencing was by immunoSEQ multiplex PCR. In the table there are roughly 660,000 clones, about 92% of which are singletons. Material: memory CD8+ T cells from PBMCs. Indicated subset: CD45RO+ cells pooled with CCR7-negative TemRA cells. The receptors come from a man aged 18 to 29 in good health. Some clones in this sample may be carry-over from other donors' samples.

The chain couples TRBV7-6 to TRBJ1-2, with D perhaps matching TRBD1 (5 bases). Germline-derived CDR1 and CDR2 are SGHVS and FNYEAQ. The CDR3 has 14 residues. Trimming stripped 11 bases from V and 2 bases from J, with 18 bases between. CDR3 amino acids: CASSEGRENYGYTF. The CDR3 DNA reads TGTGCCTCCTCGGAGGGGCGCGAGAACTATGGCTACACCTTC.

The chain uses TRBV4-3 and TRBJ2-6; 10 bases map to TRBD1. The CDR3 totals 16 residues. V lost 3 bases and J lost 4; bases outside the gene matches: 3. Germline CDR1 and CDR2: LGHNA and YSLEER. The CDR3 loop is CASSHGTGVGANVLTF. The CDR3 region has the DNA TGCGCCAGCAGCCACGGGACAGGGGTCGGGGCCAACGTCCTGACTTTC.

The chain couples TRBV7-6 to TRBJ2-1, with D possibly matching TRBD2 (6 bases). V lost 6 bases, J lost 0 bases, and 12 bases lay in between. In germline, CDR1 is SGHVS, CDR2 FNYEAQ. The CDR3 length is 15 residues. For the CDR3, the DNA is TGTGCCAGCAGGGAACTAGCAAGCTCCTACAATGAGCAGTTCTTC. Protein sequence: CASRELASSYNEQFF. The full variable domain, rest sourced from reference TRBV7-6 and TRBJ2-1, is GAGVSQSPRYKVTKRGQDVALRCDPISGHVSLYWYRQALGQGPEFLTYFNYEAQQDKSGLPNDRFSAERPEGSISTLTIQRTEQRDSAMYRCASRELASSYNEQFFGPGTRLTVL.

The DNA of the CDR3 is TGTGCCAGCAGCCGATCTTTGGGGAGGCAAGAGACCCAGTACTTC. Its translation: CASSRSLGRQETQYF. The V call is TRBV27, the J call TRBJ2-5; D might be TRBD2 (6 bases). The germline gives CDR1 MNHEY, CDR2 SMNVEV (reference sequence). V lost 6 bases and J 2 bases, leaving 16 bases between the germline ends. The CDR3 loop spans 15 amino acids.

The chain's CDR3 is CASSGQDYEQYF. DNA for the CDR3: TGTGCCAGCAGTGGACAGGATTACGAGCAGTACTTC. The chain uses TRBV2 and TRBJ2-7, with TRBD1 as a possible D gene (6 bases). This CDR3 region has 12 residues. Germline CDR1 reads SNHLY; CDR2 reads FYNNEI. The germline V and J ends were trimmed by 4 bases and 4 bases, with 8 bases remaining between them.

V is TRBV18 and J is TRBJ2-3; 8 nucleotides align to TRBD1. The V and J ends lost 2 bases and 3 bases, in that order; junction bases with no gene match: 4. The CDR3 loop spans 15 amino acids. Germline V lookup: CDR1 KGHSH, CDR2 LQKENI. The CDR3 DNA reads as TGTGCCAGCTCACCAGGGGACAGGACTACAGATACGCAGTATTTT. Translating gives CASSPGDRTTDTQYF.

This clone was found once. This chain connects TRBV18 to TRBJ2-3, with TRBD2 identical over 8 bases. CDR1 KGHSH and CDR2 LQKENI come from the germline V gene. The CDR3 contains 17 residues. V lost 3 bases to trimming and J lost 2 bases; unmatched junction nucleotides: 10. As DNA, the CDR3 is TGTGCCAGCTCACCGCTATGGGCGGGAGGTGCCACAGATACGCAGTATTTT. It yields the protein CASSPLWAGGATDTQYF.

The rearrangement uses TRBV27 and TRBJ2-1; 13 positions agree with TRBD2. The ends lost 4 bases at V and 8 bases at J; junction bases unmatched: 8. This CDR3 is built from 16 residues. The germline gives CDR1 MNHEY, CDR2 SMNVEV (reference sequence). CDR3 DNA sequence: TGTGCCAGCAGTTCAGCCGGGACTAGCGGGATCTATGAGCAGTTCTTC. Amino acids: CASSSAGTSGIYEQFF.

This clone was detected a few times. This CDR3 is CASSSANTGELFF. CDR3 in DNA: TGTGCCAGCAGCTCCGCGAACACCGGGGAGCTGTTTTTT. The rearrangement links TRBV9 to TRBJ2-2, with D hard to call. Per the germline V gene, CDR1 is SGDLS and CDR2 is YYNGEE. Trimming cost V 4 bases and J 0 bases, with 4 bases left between them. The CDR3 has 13 residues.

The rearrangement joins TRBV28 to TRBJ1-1; TRBD1 might be the D (5 bases). Germline assignment: CDR1 MDHEN and CDR2 SYDVKM. The length of the CDR3 is 15 residues. With 5 bases removed from V and 6 bases from J, the gap between germline ends came to 19 bases. The CDR3 here is CASSLTRGRGSEAFF. CDR3 nucleotides: TGTGCCAGCAGTCTCACCCGGGGGAGGGGATCTGAAGCTTTCTTT.

The chain has TRBV5-1 and TRBJ1-1, with D possibly matching TRBD1 (5 bases). The CDR3 sequence is 14 residues long. Germline CDR1 is SGHRS and CDR2 is YFSETQ. Trimming shortened V by 3 bases and J by 0 bases, and 9 bases separated the two germline ends. CDR3 sequence: CASSWETVNTEAFF. CDR3 in DNA: TGCGCCAGCAGCTGGGAGACAGTGAACACTGAAGCTTTCTTT.

The V and J genes are TRBV21-1 and TRBJ2-7; TRBD2, the table's D call, was not compared with the DNA. TRBV21-1 is annotated as a pseudogene. The CDR3 runs 16 residues. The CDR3 loop is CATPTNSGRVGDEQYF. DNA for the CDR3: TGTGCCACCCCGACAAATAGCGGGAGAGTAGGCGACGAGCAGTACTTC.

J is TRBJ1-4 and V is TRBV9; 7 nucleotides agree with TRBD1. CDR1 is SGDLS and CDR2 is YYNGEE in the germline V gene. The V gene end was trimmed by 4 bases and the J gene end by 1 base; junction bases not matched to a gene: 4. The CDR3 has 15 residues. The CDR3, as DNA: TGTGCCAGCAGCCGACAGGGTGGAACTAATGAAAAACTGTTTTTT. As protein: CASSRQGGTNEKLFF.

This clone has just one count. The same CDR3 also results from other DNA sequences found in this sample. The V call is TRBV9, the J call TRBJ2-1; 10 nucleotides align to TRBD2. The CDR3 has 15 amino acids. With V trimmed by 2 bases and J by 7 bases, 6 bases remained unmatched. Germline assignment: CDR1 SGDLS and CDR2 YYNGEE. The DNA for the CDR3 is TGTGCCAGCAGCGTTGCCTTAGCGGGAGGTAATGAGCAGTTCTTC. This codes for CASSVALAGGNEQFF.

This clone was recorded once. The genes are TRBV7-2 and TRBJ2-5; TRBD1 or TRBD2 may be the D gene (6 bases each). The CDR3 loop spans 14 amino acids. Germline V lookup: CDR1 SGHTA, CDR2 FQGNSA. Between the trimmed V and J ends, which lost 6 bases and 5 bases, there was a span of 16 bases. In DNA, the CDR3 is TGTGCCAGCAGTTCGAGGAGGGGGGATGAGACCCAGTACTTC. Protein product: CASSSRRGDETQYF.

This chain connects TRBV30 to TRBJ1-2; D is undetermined. Trimming pared 3 bases from V and 6 bases from J, leaving 11 bases between. The germline CDR1 and CDR2 sequences are GTSNPN and SVGIG (reference sequence). The CDR3 totals 12 residues. CDR3 sequence reads: CAWSPSLNGYTF. The CDR3 coding sequence is TGTGCCTGGAGCCCCTCCCTTAATGGCTACACCTTC. The whole variable domain, remainder taken from reference TRBV30 and TRBJ1-2, is SQTIHQWPATLVQPVGSPLSLECTVEGTSNPNLYWYRQAAGRGLQLLFYSVGIGQISSEVPQNLSASRPQDRQFILSSKKLLLSDSGFYLCAWSPSLNGYTFGSGTRLTVV.

The genes are TRBV28 and TRBJ2-7; 8 nucleotides line up with TRBD2. With V trimmed by 7 bases and J by 4 bases, 9 bases remained unmatched. Germline loops: CDR1 MDHEN, CDR2 SYDVKM. CDR3 size: 14 residues. CDR3 residues: CASKGAGEGYEQYF. CDR3 sequence (DNA): TGTGCCAGCAAAGGAGCGGGAGAGGGGTACGAGCAGTACTTC. Drawing the rest from reference TRBV28 and TRBJ2-7, the complete variable domain is DVKVTQSSRYLVKRTGEKVFLECVQDMDHENMFWYRQDPGLGLRLIYFSYDVKMKEKGDIPEGYSVSREKKERFSLILESASTNQTSMYLCASKGAGEGYEQYFGPGTRLTVT.

The chain has TRBV27 and TRBJ1-2; D is unclear. From germline, CDR1 is MNHEY and CDR2 SMNVEV (reference sequence). The CDR3 has 14 amino acids. Between the trimmed V and J ends, which lost 4 bases and 4 bases, there was a span of 13 bases. The CDR3 sequence: CASSWTGSFYGYTF. DNA of the CDR3: TGTGCCAGCAGTTGGACGGGCTCATTCTATGGCTACACCTTC.

The chain combines TRBV9 with TRBJ2-1, with D possibly being TRBD2 (6 bases). This CDR3 comprises 15 residues. Deletions cut 0 bases from V and 5 bases from J, with 12 bases between. Per the germline V gene, CDR1 is SGDLS and CDR2 is YYNGEE. The CDR3 DNA is TGTGCCAGCAGCGTAGTGGGACTCCGTAACAATGAGCAGTTCTTC. Amino acids: CASSVVGLRNNEQFF.